These 25 T cell receptor beta chains came from one sample sequenced in a study of response to subunit inactivated influenza vaccine. Each CDR3 protein gets one entry after TCRdb re-called the RT-PCR reads with MiXCR. Here the sample spans fewer than 700,000 distinct CDR3 sequences, roughly 13% being singletons. Sequenced material: PBMCs from blood, taken roughly 46 days after vaccination. Receptors originate from a man aged 50-59 years who received an inactivated influenza vaccine.

This clonotype has a handful of counts. V gene TRBV20-1 combines with J gene TRBJ2-5, with unresolved D. V was trimmed by 4 bases and J by 5 bases, leaving 17 bases between them. The CDR3 spans 14 residues. Germline CDR1 reads DFQATT; CDR2 reads SNEGSKA (reference sequence). CDR3 DNA: TGCAGTGCTACACCAGATCAGCCTCGGGAGACCCAGTACTTC. This translates into CSATPDQPRETQYF.

The V call is TRBV7-2, the J call TRBJ2-2; D possibly corresponds to TRBD2 (7 bases). V gave up 5 bases and J gave up 5 bases, with 18 bases separating them. The CDR3 is 16 residues long. The germline gives CDR1 SGHTA, CDR2 FQGNSA. The CDR3 nucleotides are TGTGCCAGCAGCCCACACGTCGGGGGGCTAACCGGGGAGCTGTTTTTT. Protein product: CASSPHVGGLTGELFF.

V and J are TRBV6-2 or TRBV6-3 and TRBJ2-1, with 9 nucleotides matching TRBD1. Looked up from germline, CDR1 is MNHEY and CDR2 is SVGEGT. V lost 5 bases, J lost 0 bases, and 5 bases stayed unmatched. This CDR3 spans 16 amino acids. CDR3 residues: CASSTQGASSYNEQFF. The CDR3 DNA is TGTGCCAGCAGTACACAGGGGGCGAGCTCCTACAATGAGCAGTTCTTC.

This clonotype has a handful of counts. V is TRBV5-1 and J is TRBJ2-3; no clear D. The CDR3 has 16 amino acids. The germline V and J ends were trimmed by 0 bases and 1 base, with 12 bases remaining between them. Germline V lookup: CDR1 SGHRS, CDR2 YFSETQ. This chain's CDR3 is CASSLDWRLRTDTQYF. The CDR3 nucleotides read TGCGCCAGCAGCTTGGATTGGCGGCTTCGCACAGATACGCAGTATTTT.

J is TRBJ2-7 and V is TRBV5-5; D remains unclear. Per the germline V gene, CDR1 is SGHKS and CDR2 is YYEKEE (reference sequence). The V end was cut by 1 base, the J end by 5 bases, with 13 bases between. This CDR3 spans 14 amino acids. The CDR3 nucleotides are TGTGCCAGCAGCTTGACGGTAGGGCGGAACGAGCAGTACTTC. Translation: CASSLTVGRNEQYF.

This clonotype has only a few counts. This sequence joins TRBV20-1 and TRBJ2-5; possible D gene TRBD2, 5 bases. Trimming took 0 bases from V and 9 from J, leaving 17 bases between them. The CDR3 is 14 residues long. CDR1 and CDR2 from the germline V gene are DFQATT and SNEGSKA (reference sequence). CDR3 DNA: TGCAGTGCTAGAGATGGGCTAGCCGGCTGGGCCCAGTACTTC. Encoded protein: CSARDGLAGWAQYF.

The genes are TRBV5-1 and TRBJ1-2; D is undetermined. Trimming took 0 bases from V and 1 from J, leaving 4 bases between them. Germline CDR1 reads SGHRS; CDR2 reads YFSETQ. This CDR3 spans 13 amino acids. This CDR3 reads CASSLANNYGYTF. The CDR3 DNA reads as TGCGCCAGCAGCTTGGCGAATAACTATGGCTACACCTTC.

J is TRBJ2-1 and V is TRBV5-1; 7 bases line up with TRBD1. There are 15 residues in the CDR3. Germline-derived CDR1 and CDR2 are SGHRS and YFSETQ. V shed 0 bases, J shed 15 bases, and the junction held 15 bases outside the gene matches. The CDR3, as DNA: TGCGCCAGCAGCTTGGGGTCCGGAATAGGGGGCATCGGGTTCTTC. Translating gives CASSLGSGIGGIGFF.

This clonotype was seen a handful of times. The chain is built from TRBV10-3 and TRBJ2-7; 10 bases line up with TRBD2. Trimming cost V 5 bases and J 6 bases; bases outside gene matches: 16. The CDR3 has 17 amino acids. Germline CDR1 is ENHRY and CDR2 is SYGVKD. CDR3 sequence: CAISRPQSGGEKGEQYF. DNA for the CDR3: TGTGCCATCAGTCGCCCTCAAAGCGGGGGGGAAAAGGGCGAGCAGTACTTC.

V gene TRBV7-9 combines with J gene TRBJ2-7; possible D gene TRBD2, 5 bases. The germline V gene has CDR1 SEHNR and CDR2 FQNEAQ (reference sequence). The length of the CDR3 is 13 residues. With 4 bases removed from V and 2 bases from J, the gap between germline ends came to 9 bases. The CDR3 bases are TGTGCCAGCAGCTCTAGCAGCGCCTACGAGCAGTACTTC. It is translated as CASSSSSAYEQYF.

The V call is TRBV6-1, the J call TRBJ1-3; tentative D call: TRBD1 (6 bases). Trimming shortened V by 6 bases and J by 4 bases, and 13 bases separated the two germline ends. This CDR3 region has 14 residues. CDR1 and CDR2 (germline): MNHNS, SASEGT. CDR3 nucleotides: TGTGCCAGCAGGGACAGCGTATCCGGAAACACCATATATTTT. Protein product: CASRDSVSGNTIYF.

This chain uses TRBV12-3 or TRBV12-4 with TRBJ1-3; no firm D call. The CDR3 has 14 residues. With 6 bases removed from V and 0 bases from J, the gap between germline ends came to 9 bases. CDR3 DNA: TGTGCCAGCAGCCCCCGGCTCTCTGGAAACACCATATATTTT. Its translation is CASSPRLSGNTIYF.

A few counts support this clonotype. The V call is TRBV11-2, the J call TRBJ2-3; 11 positions match TRBD2. The CDR3 is 19 amino acids. V was clipped by 2 bases and J by 5 bases; unmatched bases: 15. Germline V gene lookup returns CDR1 SGHAT and CDR2 FQNNGV. CDR3 nucleotide sequence: TGTGCCAGCAGCTTAATAGCCCTACTACTAGCGGGGGTTGAAGATACGCAGTATTTT. The encoded protein is CASSLIALLLAGVEDTQYF.

This clonotype was counted only a few times. V gene TRBV20-1 combines with J gene TRBJ1-4; a possible D gene is TRBD1 (5 bases). Looked up from germline, CDR1 is DFQATT and CDR2 is SNEGSKA (reference sequence). The CDR3 has 12 residues. V dropped 4 bases and J dropped 10 bases, with 13 bases sitting between them. DNA of the CDR3: TGCAGTGCTACCGGGGCCCCGGGAAAACTGTTTTTT. Protein product: CSATGAPGKLFF.

This clonotype showed up just a few times. The chain couples TRBV20-1 to TRBJ2-7; D is ambiguous. The germline V gene encodes CDR1 DFQATT and CDR2 SNEGSKA (reference sequence). V was pared by 0 bases and J by 2 bases, with 8 bases between. CDR3 length: 13 amino acids. The CDR3 protein is CSARDVGTYEQYF. The CDR3 DNA reads as TGCAGTGCTAGAGATGTTGGGACCTACGAGCAGTACTTC.

This clonotype was counted between two and nine times. V usage is TRBV6-5 and J usage is TRBJ2-7; tentatively, D is TRBD2 (5 bases). CDR3 length equals 16 residues. Per the germline V gene, CDR1 is MNHEY and CDR2 is SVGAGI. V was cut by 0 bases and J by 0 bases, with 12 bases left in between. This chain's CDR3 is CASSYSFTGSSYEQYF. Here the CDR3 DNA reads TGTGCCAGCAGTTACTCATTTACGGGGAGCTCCTACGAGCAGTACTTC.

J is TRBJ2-4 and V is TRBV10-3; 9 bases are a match to TRBD2. This CDR3 is 14 amino acids long. Germline V lookup: CDR1 ENHRY, CDR2 SYGVKD. Trimming at V came to 5 bases and at J to 5 bases, leaving 4 bases not matched to a gene. The CDR3 loop is CAISSLAGENIQYF. The CDR3 DNA reads TGTGCCATCAGTTCACTAGCGGGTGAAAACATTCAGTACTTC.

The chain recombines TRBV4-3 with TRBJ2-3; the D is unclear. The CDR3 contains 14 residues. V gave up 1 base and J gave up 4 bases, with 9 bases separating them. The germline V gene has CDR1 LGHNA and CDR2 YSLEER. The CDR3 here is CASSQVFDSDTQYF. CDR3 DNA: TGCGCCAGCAGCCAAGTTTTTGATTCAGATACGCAGTATTTT.

This clonotype was picked up a small number of times. V usage is TRBV5-1 and J usage is TRBJ2-1; 10 nucleotides align to TRBD2. The V segment lost 0 bases and the J segment 11 bases; nucleotides outside the gene matches: 2. The CDR3 has 13 amino acids. Per germline, CDR1 SGHRS and CDR2 YFSETQ. The CDR3 nucleotides are TGCGCCAGCAGCTTGGTACTAGCGGGGAAGCAGTTCTTC. Translation: CASSLVLAGKQFF.

This chain connects TRBV5-1 to TRBJ2-5; D ambiguous. Germline CDR1 and CDR2: SGHRS and YFSETQ. V lost 4 bases and J 3 bases, leaving 13 bases between the germline ends. The CDR3 spans 14 residues. CDR3: CASSQLARKETQYF. The DNA of the CDR3 is TGCGCCAGCAGCCAACTCGCCAGAAAAGAGACCCAGTACTTC.

The chain joins TRBV11-2 to TRBJ2-3, with TRBD1 matching over 8 bases. The J segment lost 1 base and the V segment lost 1 base, leaving 4 bases of the junction unmatched. Germline-derived CDR1 and CDR2 are SGHAT and FQNNGV. The CDR3 has 16 residues. The CDR3 sequence is CASSLGMGQGTDTQYF. CDR3 in DNA: TGTGCCAGCAGCTTAGGGATGGGACAGGGCACAGATACGCAGTATTTT.

Points on this clonotype: This may stem from a read error, because a much larger clone lies one nucleotide away. The rearrangement joins TRBV20-1 to TRBJ1-2, with D possibly matching TRBD1 (6 bases). CDR1 DFQATT and CDR2 SNEGSKA come from the germline V gene (reference sequence). This CDR3 spans 14 amino acids. CDR3 amino acids: CGAVLDSGGHGYTF. The CDR3, as DNA: TGCGGTGCAGTTCTCGACAGTGGGGGGCATGGCTACACCTTC.

A few counts support this clonotype. The chain joins TRBV7-9 to TRBJ1-1, with D perhaps matching TRBD1 (5 bases). The ends were cut back, 1 base at V and 7 bases at J, with 10 bases in the middle. The CDR3 contains 13 residues. Germline V gene data show CDR1 as SEHNR and CDR2 as FQNEAQ (reference sequence). The CDR3, as DNA: TGTGCCAGCAGCTTAGAGACAGACAGTGAAGCTTTCTTT. This sequence encodes CASSLETDSEAFF.

J is TRBJ2-1 and V is TRBV10-1; 7 bases line up with TRBD1. The germline gives CDR1 WNHNN, CDR2 SYGVQD (reference sequence). Germline trimming cut 0 bases from V and 6 bases from J; bases unmatched to any gene: 2. The CDR3 is 14 residues long. The CDR3, as DNA: TGCGCCAGCAGTGAGTCGGGGGACAGCAATGAGCAGTTCTTC. This gives the protein CASSESGDSNEQFF.

This clonotype was detected ten times or more. The V and J genes are TRBV12-3 or TRBV12-4 and TRBJ2-1; 12 bases align to TRBD2. V lost 6 bases, J lost 7 bases, and 7 bases stayed unmatched. The CDR3 contains 15 residues. The CDR3 DNA is TGTGCCAGCAGGGAAACTAGCGGGAGGAGGAATGAGCAGTTCTTC. It codes for CASRETSGRRNEQFF.